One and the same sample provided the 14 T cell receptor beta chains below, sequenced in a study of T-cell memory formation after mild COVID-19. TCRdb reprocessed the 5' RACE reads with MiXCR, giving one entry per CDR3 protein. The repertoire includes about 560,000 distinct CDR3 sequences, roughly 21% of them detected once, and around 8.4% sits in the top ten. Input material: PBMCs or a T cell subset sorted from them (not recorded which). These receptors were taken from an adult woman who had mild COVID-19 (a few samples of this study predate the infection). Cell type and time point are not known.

In DNA form, the CDR3 reads TGCGCCAGCAGCCAGTGGACAGGGGGCTCTGGCTACACCTTC. It codes for CASSQWTGGSGYTF. This chain links TRBV5-1 with TRBJ1-2, with 11 bases matching TRBD1. The CDR3 has 14 residues. Unmatched junction bases numbered 6, after V lost 4 bases and J lost 7 bases. Germline CDR1 SGHRS, CDR2 YFSETQ.

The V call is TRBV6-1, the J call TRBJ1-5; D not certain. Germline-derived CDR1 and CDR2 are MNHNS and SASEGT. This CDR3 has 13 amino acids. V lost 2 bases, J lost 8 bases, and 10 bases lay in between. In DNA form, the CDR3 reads TGTGCCAGCAGTGAAAGGGAGTTGGAGCCCCAGCATTTT. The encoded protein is CASSERELEPQHF.

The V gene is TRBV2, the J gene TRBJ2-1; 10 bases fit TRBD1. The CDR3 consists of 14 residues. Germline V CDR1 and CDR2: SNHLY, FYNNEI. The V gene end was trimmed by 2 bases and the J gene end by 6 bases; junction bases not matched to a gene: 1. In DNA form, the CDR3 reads TGTGCCAGCAGTGAAAGGACAGGGGGCAATGAGCAGTTCTTC. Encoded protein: CASSERTGGNEQFF.

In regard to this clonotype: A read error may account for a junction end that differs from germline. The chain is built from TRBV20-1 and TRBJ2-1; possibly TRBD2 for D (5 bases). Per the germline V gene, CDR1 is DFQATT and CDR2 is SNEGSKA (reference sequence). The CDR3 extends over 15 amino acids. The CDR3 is CSARPTSFSYNEKFF. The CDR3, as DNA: TGCAGTGCTAGACCTACTAGTTTCTCCTACAATGAGAAGTTCTTC.

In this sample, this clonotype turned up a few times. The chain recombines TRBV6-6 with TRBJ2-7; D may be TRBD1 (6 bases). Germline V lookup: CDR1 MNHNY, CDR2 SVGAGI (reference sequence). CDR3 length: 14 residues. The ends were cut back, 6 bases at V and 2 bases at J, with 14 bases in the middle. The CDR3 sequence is CASSPTGATYEQYF. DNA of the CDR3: TGTGCCAGCAGCCCGACAGGAGCTACCTACGAGCAGTACTTC.

The CDR3: CASSKVGANTGELFF. CDR3 DNA: TGTGCCAGCAGCAAAGTAGGGGCGAACACCGGGGAGCTGTTTTTT. V usage is TRBV9 and J usage is TRBJ2-2, with D possibly matching TRBD1 (5 bases). Per germline, CDR1 SGDLS and CDR2 YYNGEE. The CDR3 is made up of 15 amino acids. Trimming took 4 bases from V and 0 from J, leaving 10 bases between them. Complete variable domain (other parts from reference TRBV9 and TRBJ2-2): DSGVTQTPKHLITATGQRVTLRCSPRSGDLSVYWYQQSLDQGLQFLIQYYNGEERAKGNILERFSAQQFPDLHSELNLSSLELGDSALYFCASSKVGANTGELFFGEGSRLTVL.

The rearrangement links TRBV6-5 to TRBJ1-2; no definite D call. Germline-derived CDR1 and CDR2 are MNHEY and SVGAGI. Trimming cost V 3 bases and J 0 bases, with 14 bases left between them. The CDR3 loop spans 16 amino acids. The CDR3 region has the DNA TGTGCCAGCAGTTATAATAAGGGAAAAGCTAACTATGGCTACACCTTC. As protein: CASSYNKGKANYGYTF.

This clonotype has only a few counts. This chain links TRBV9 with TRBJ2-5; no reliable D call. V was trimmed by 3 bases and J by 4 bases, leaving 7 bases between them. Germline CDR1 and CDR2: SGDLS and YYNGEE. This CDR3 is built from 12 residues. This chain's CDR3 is CASSGGRETQYF. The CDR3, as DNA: TGTGCCAGCAGCGGTGGCAGAGAGACCCAGTACTTC. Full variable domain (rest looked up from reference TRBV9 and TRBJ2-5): DSGVTQTPKHLITATGQRVTLRCSPRSGDLSVYWYQQSLDQGLQFLIQYYNGEERAKGNILERFSAQQFPDLHSELNLSSLELGDSALYFCASSGGRETQYFGPGTRLLVL.

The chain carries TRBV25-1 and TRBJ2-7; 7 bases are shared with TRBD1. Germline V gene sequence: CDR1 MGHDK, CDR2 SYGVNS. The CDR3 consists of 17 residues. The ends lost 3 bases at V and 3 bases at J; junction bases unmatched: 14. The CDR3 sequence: CASSDAQGSGGYYEQYF. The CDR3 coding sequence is TGTGCCAGCAGTGACGCACAGGGGTCGGGTGGGTACTACGAGCAGTACTTC.

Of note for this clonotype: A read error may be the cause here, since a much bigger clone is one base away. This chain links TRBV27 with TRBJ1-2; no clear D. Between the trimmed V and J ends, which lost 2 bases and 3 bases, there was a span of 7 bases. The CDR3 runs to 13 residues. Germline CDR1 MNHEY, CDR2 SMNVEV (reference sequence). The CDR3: CASSLQEDYGYTF. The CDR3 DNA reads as TGTGCCAGCAGTTTACAGGAGGACTATGGCTACACCTTC.

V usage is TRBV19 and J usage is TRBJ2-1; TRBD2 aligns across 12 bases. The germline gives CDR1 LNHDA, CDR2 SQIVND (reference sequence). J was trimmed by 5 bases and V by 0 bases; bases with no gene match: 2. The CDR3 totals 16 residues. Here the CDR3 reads CASSIEGLAGHNEQFF. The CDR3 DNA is TGTGCCAGTAGTATAGAAGGACTAGCGGGGCACAATGAGCAGTTCTTC.

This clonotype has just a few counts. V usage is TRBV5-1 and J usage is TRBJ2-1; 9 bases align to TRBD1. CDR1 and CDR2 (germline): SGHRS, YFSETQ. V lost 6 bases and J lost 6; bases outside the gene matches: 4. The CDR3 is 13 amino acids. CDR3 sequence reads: CASKGQGVNEQFF. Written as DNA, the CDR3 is TGCGCCAGCAAGGGACAGGGAGTCAATGAGCAGTTCTTC.

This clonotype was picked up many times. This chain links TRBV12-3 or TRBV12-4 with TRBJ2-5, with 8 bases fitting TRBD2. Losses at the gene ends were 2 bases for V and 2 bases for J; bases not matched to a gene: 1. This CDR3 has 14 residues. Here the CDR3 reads CASSLIAGQETQYF. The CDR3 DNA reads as TGTGCCAGCAGTTTAATAGCGGGGCAAGAGACCCAGTACTTC.

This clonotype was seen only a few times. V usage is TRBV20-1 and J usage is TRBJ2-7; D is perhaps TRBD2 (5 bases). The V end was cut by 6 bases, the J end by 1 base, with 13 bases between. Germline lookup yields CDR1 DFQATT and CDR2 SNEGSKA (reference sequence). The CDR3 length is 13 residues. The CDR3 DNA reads TGCAGTGCCTACCGGGATCGATCCTACGAGCAGTACTTC. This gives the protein CSAYRDRSYEQYF.